This T cell receptor beta chain was identified in a study of blood T cells in healthy people across ages. Study-wide points: Percentage of naive T cells showed a strong correlation with TCR beta diversity. Older age went with lower TCR beta diversity per million T cells, in a roughly linear way.

As concerns this clonotype: Its antigen is not identified.

The CDR3 consists of 11 residues. V was cut by 5 bases and J by 5 bases, with 9 bases left in between. The germline V gene encodes CDR1 SQVTM and CDR2 ANQGSEA. Alongside a J-beta primer mix, a sample-barcoded 5' primer served in a second PCR lasting about 7 to 12 cycles. In TCRdb, the 5' RACE reads were re-called with MiXCR into one record per CDR3 protein. The sample shows some 760,000 distinct CDR3 sequences, roughly 25% of them seen only once. The sample also formed part of further work on T cells of mothers and their children.

This receptor was obtained from a boy aged 5-17 years in good health. The chain is built from TRBV29-1 and TRBJ1-1; D is possibly TRBD1 (6 bases). The specimen sequenced was blood. CDR3 residues: CSVPGETEAFF. In nucleotides, the CDR3 is TGCAGCGTTCCAGGGGAAACTGAAGCTTTCTTT.